In this sample, the clone carrying this T cell receptor beta chain turned up a few times. Antigen unknown. TCRdb ran MiXCR on the RT-PCR reads and lists one entry per CDR3 protein. The data hold more than 450,000 distinct CDR3 sequences, with roughly 12% observed a single time. The CDR3 covers 14 residues. Germline-derived CDR1 and CDR2 are LGHNA and YNFKEQ. V shed 4 bases and J 3 bases; nucleotides not matched to a gene: 3. This specimen belongs to a study of response to subunit inactivated influenza vaccine. Study-level points and caveats: Only a handful of new T cells, the authors suggested, are recruited with each seasonal influenza vaccination.

The source material was PBMCs from blood, sampled on the day of vaccination. V gene TRBV4-2 combines with J gene TRBJ1-5; 7 bases line up with TRBD1. The TCR comes from a man aged 50-60 years who received an inactivated influenza vaccine. This CDR3 is CASSPTGFNQPQHF. The DNA for the CDR3 is TGTGCCAGCAGCCCGACAGGGTTCAATCAGCCCCAGCATTTT.